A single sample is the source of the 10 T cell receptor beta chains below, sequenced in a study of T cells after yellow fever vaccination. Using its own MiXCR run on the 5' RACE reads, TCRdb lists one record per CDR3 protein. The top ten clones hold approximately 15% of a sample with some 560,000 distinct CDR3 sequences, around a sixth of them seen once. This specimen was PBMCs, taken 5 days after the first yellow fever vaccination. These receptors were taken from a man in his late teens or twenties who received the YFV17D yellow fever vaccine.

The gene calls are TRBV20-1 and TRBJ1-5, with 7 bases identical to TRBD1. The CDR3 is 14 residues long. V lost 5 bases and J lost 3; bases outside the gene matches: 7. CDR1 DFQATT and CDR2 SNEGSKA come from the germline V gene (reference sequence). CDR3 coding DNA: TGCAGTGCTCTCCCGGGACAGCTCAATCAGCCCCAGCATTTT. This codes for CSALPGQLNQPQHF.

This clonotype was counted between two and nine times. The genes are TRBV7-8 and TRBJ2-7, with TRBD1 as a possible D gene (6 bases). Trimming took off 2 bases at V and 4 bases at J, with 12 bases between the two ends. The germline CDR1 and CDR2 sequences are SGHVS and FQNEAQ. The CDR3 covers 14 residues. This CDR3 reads CASSLRAGAYEQYV. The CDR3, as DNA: TGTGCCAGCAGCTTACGGGCAGGGGCATACGAGCAGTACGTC.

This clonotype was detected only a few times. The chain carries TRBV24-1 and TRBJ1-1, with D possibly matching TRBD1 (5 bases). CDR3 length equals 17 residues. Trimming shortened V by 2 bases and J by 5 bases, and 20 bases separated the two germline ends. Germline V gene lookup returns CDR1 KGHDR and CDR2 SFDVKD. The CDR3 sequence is CATSDWNPTEGVTEAFF. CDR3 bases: TGTGCCACCAGTGATTGGAACCCGACAGAAGGTGTTACTGAAGCTTTCTTT.

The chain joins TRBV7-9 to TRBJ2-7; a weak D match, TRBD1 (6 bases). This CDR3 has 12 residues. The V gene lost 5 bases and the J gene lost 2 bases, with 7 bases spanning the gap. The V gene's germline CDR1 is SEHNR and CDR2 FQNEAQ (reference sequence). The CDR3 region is CASSQGPYEQYF. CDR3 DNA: TGTGCCAGCAGCCAGGGGCCCTACGAGCAGTACTTC.

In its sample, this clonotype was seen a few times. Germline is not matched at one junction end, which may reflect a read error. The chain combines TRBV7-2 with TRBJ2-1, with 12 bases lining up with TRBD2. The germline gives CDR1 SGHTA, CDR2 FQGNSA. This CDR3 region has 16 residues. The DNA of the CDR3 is TGTGCCAGCAGCCTAGCGGGGGGGCGACAGATCAATGAGCAGTTCTTC. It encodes CASSLAGGRQINEQFF.

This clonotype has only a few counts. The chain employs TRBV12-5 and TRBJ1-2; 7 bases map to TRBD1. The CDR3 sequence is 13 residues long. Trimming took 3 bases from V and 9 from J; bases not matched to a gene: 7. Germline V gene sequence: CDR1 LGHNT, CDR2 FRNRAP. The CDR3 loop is CASGFQGDRSYTF. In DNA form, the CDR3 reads TGTGCTAGTGGTTTTCAGGGGGATAGGAGCTACACCTTC.

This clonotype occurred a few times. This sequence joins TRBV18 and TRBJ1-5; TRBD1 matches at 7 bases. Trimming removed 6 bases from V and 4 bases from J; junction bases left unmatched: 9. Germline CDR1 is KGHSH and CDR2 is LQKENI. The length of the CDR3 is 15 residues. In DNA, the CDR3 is TGTGCCAGCTCCCCCAGGGGGGGCGGAAATCAGCCCCAGCATTTT. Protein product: CASSPRGGGNQPQHF.

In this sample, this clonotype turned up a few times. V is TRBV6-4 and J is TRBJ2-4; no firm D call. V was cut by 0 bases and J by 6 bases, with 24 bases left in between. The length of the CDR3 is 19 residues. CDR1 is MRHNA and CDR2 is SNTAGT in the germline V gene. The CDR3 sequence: CASSDSNPLRLGNPNIQYF. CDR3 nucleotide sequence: TGTGCCAGCAGTGACTCGAACCCCCTGAGGCTGGGGAACCCAAACATTCAGTACTTC.

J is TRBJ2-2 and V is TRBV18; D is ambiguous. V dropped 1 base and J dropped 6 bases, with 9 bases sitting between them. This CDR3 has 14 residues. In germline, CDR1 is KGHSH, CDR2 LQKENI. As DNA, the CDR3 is TGTGCCAGCTCACCACAGGGTACCGCCGGGGAGCTGTTTTTT. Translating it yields CASSPQGTAGELFF.

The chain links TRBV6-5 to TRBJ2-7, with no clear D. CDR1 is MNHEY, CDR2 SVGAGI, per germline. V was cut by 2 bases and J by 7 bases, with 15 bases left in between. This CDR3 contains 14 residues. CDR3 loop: CASSYDQNHREQYV. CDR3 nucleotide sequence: TGTGCCAGCAGTTACGATCAGAACCACCGGGAGCAGTACGTC.